These T cell receptor beta chains were read from a single sample in a study of tumor-infiltrating lymphocytes in primary liver carcinoma. Each CDR3 protein is one row after TCRdb ran MiXCR on the multiplex PCR reads. The table shows 85,000 to 100,000 distinct CDR3 sequences, with around 68% occurring only once. Sample: tumor-adjacent normal liver tissue. The receptors stem from a man aged 35-49 years with primary liver carcinoma and hepatitis B virus infection. Each CDR3 is given with its conserved first and last residue. A D gene is named only where the DNA matches it firmly. Clone size is given for some rows only: seen once, a few or many times, or a class if the clone is expanded.

j_call clone_size d_call v_call cdr3_nt cdr3_aa
TRBJ1-2 few . TRBV28 TGTGGCAGCAGCCAAGGGGAAATCTATGGCTACACCTTC CGSSQGEIYGYTF
TRBJ2-7 . . TRBV11-2 TGTGCCAGTAGAAGGAGCTCCTACGAGCTGTACTTC CASRRSSYELYF
TRBJ2-1 many . TRBV5-6 TGTGCCAGGGCAGACAGGGAGGATTGGGATGAGCAGTTCTTC CARADREDWDEQFF
TRBJ1-1 once TRBD1 TRBV9 TGTGCCAGCAGCGCTTTGACAGGGGAGACTGAAACTTTCTTT CASSALTGETETFF
TRBJ1-3 . . TRBV11-2 TGTGCCAGCAGCTACACAGGGCTTGATGGATACACCATATATTTT CASSYTGLDGYTIYF
TRBJ2-1 . TRBD2 TRBV11-2 TGTGCCAGTAGCTTAGTGGGGGGGAGCTCCTACGAGCAGTTCTTC CASSLVGGSSYEQFF
TRBJ2-7 . . TRBV24-1 TGTGCCTCCGACGTGGAGGGCCCTGACGAGCAGTACTTC CASDVEGPDEQYF
TRBJ2-1 . . TRBV11-3 TGTGCCACCAGCTTAGATCTGTGGGAGGCGTTCAGCTCCTACAATGAGCAGTTCTTC CATSLDLWEAFSSYNEQFF
TRBJ2-1 once TRBD2 TRBV28 TGTGCTGTTGTAGCGGGGATCTACAATGAGCAGTTCTTC CAVVAGIYNEQFF
TRBJ2-7 many . TRBV12-3/TRBV12-4 TGTGCCAGCAGTTCGGGGCTAGCCTACGAGCAGTACTTC CASSSGLAYEQYF
TRBJ2-6 . . TRBV6-6 TGTGCCACCAGTTTGGATAAGGCTCGGAGTGGGGCCAACGTCCTGACTTTC CATSLDKARSGANVLTF
TRBJ1-5 . TRBD1 TRBV11-2 TGTGCCAACAGCCTATATACAGGGGCTCAGCCCCAGCATTTT CANSLYTGAQPQHF
TRBJ2-1 . TRBD2 TRBV11-2 TGTGCCAGCAGCCCCAAACGGGGGCGGGAGGGCCGAACTTCCTACAATGAACAGTTCTTC CASSPKRGREGRTSYNEQFF
TRBJ2-7 . . TRBV6-1 TGTGCCTTCAGCCGAAATCGGCTCGACTACAAGCAGTACTTC CAFSRNRLDYKQYF
TRBJ2-2 . TRBD2 TRBV11-2 TGTGCCAGCAGCTACGGGGGAGGGAATGCCAGGGAGCTGTTTTTT CASSYGGGNARELFF
TRBJ2-3 few TRBD2 TRBV10-1 TGCGCCAGCAGTGAGTCGACTAGCGGGGTCGCGGGAGATACGCAGTATTTT CASSESTSGVAGDTQYF
TRBJ2-7 . TRBD1 TRBV11-2 TGTGCCAGCGCCTTGGGTCAGGGGGATAAGGGGCAGTACTTC CASALGQGDKGQYF
TRBJ2-3 few . TRBV7-9 TGTGCCAGCAGCTTGAGCCAGGCCCCAGATACGCAGTATTTT CASSLSQAPDTQYF
TRBJ2-3 . TRBD2 TRBV29-1 TGCAGCGTCGCCAACATAGCGGGAACTGGATATACGCAGTATTTT CSVANIAGTGYTQYF
TRBJ1-4 once . TRBV11-2 TGTACCAGGAGCTTACAGGTTGGGGACGAAAAACTGTTGTTT CTRSLQVGDEKLLF
TRBJ1-2 . TRBD1 TRBV5-4 TGTGCCAGCAGCCCCGACAGGGGGCTAGGTCGCTACACCTTC CASSPDRGLGRYTF
TRBJ2-7 . . TRBV11-2 TGTGCCAGCAGCCAACAGATTAGCTCCGAGCAGTACTTC CASSQQISSEQYF
TRBJ2-5 . . TRBV4-2 TGTGCCAGCAGCCATGGTAGCGGAACTCAAGAGACTCAGTACTTC CASSHGSGTQETQYF
TRBJ2-5 . . TRBV11-2 TGTGCCAGCGGGGGACAAGAGGCTCAGTACTTC CASGGQEAQYF
TRBJ2-1 . . TRBV11-2 TGTGCTATCAGCTTAGGCCAGGGATCCTACAATGAGCAGTTCTTC CAISLGQGSYNEQFF
TRBJ2-1 . TRBD2 TRBV4-1 TGCGCCAGCATCGAAGTTCGGCTAGCGGTGTACAATGAGCAGTTCTTC CASIEVRLAVYNEQFF
TRBJ2-3 . . TRBV6-5 TGTGCCAGCAGTTACAATGGGAGGACAGATACGCAGTATTTT CASSYNGRTDTQYF
TRBJ2-1 . . TRBV7-9 TGTGCCAACAGTCGAGTTAATTGGGGAAACAATGAGCAGTTCTTC CANSRVNWGNNEQFF
TRBJ2-1 . . TRBV7-9 TGTGCCAGCAGCATAGCATTGGGTAGGGAGCAGTTCTTC CASSIALGREQFF
TRBJ2-3 . . TRBV29-1 TGCAGCGTACTAGCTGTCTACATAGATACGCAGTATTTT CSVLAVYIDTQYF
TRBJ2-3 . TRBD2 TRBV7-3 TGTGCCAGCAGCTTACGCGGACTAGCGGAATACCAGTACACAGATACGCAGTATTTT CASSLRGLAEYQYTDTQYF
TRBJ2-5 . . TRBV4-2 TGTGCCAGCAGCTTACAACTCCAAGAGACCCAGTATTTC CASSLQLQETQYF
TRBJ2-4 . TRBD1 TRBV20-1 TGCAGTGTCTTGGGGGCAGGGGGCGGTGGCTTGAGCAACATTCAGTACTTC CSVLGAGGGGLSNIQYF
TRBJ2-5 many TRBD1 TRBV6-5 TGTGCCAGCAGTTCTGGGACAGTACAAGAGACCCAGTACTTC CASSSGTVQETQYF
TRBJ2-7 . . TRBV7-8 TGTGCCAGCAACTGGGCCTTTTCAGGCGAGCAGTACTTC CASNWAFSGEQYF
TRBJ2-7 many . TRBV10-3 TGTGCCATCGGTTCCTCGGGGAGGACCGAGCAGTACTTC CAIGSSGRTEQYF
TRBJ2-7 once TRBD2 TRBV7-3 TGTGCCAGCAGATCTAGCGGGGGCTCCTACGGGCAGTACTTC CASRSSGGSYGQYF
TRBJ1-1 few . TRBV28 TGTGCCAGCATCTGGACGGGAAACACTGAAGCTTTCTTT CASIWTGNTEAFF
TRBJ1-6 . TRBD1 TRBV11-2 TGTACCAGCAGCTTAGCACAGGGGGCGCTTTCACCCCTCCTCTTT CTSSLAQGALSPLLF
TRBJ2-6 . TRBD1 TRBV6-5 TGTGCCAGCAGTCTCTGGACAGGGATGAAAGGTGGGGCCAACGTCATGACTTTC CASSLWTGMKGGANVMTF
TRBJ2-1 many TRBD1 TRBV11-2 TGTGCCAGCAGCTTCCACAGGGGCGACTACAATGAGCAGTTCTTC CASSFHRGDYNEQFF
TRBJ2-7 once . TRBV11-2 TGTGCCAGCTGCTCGAGCCGGGTCGGTTCCTACGAGCAGTACTTC CASCSSRVGSYEQYF
TRBJ2-7 many TRBD1 TRBV29-1 TGCAGCATTTTTGAGGACAGGCCTGATGGCGAGCAGTACTTC CSIFEDRPDGEQYF
TRBJ2-5 . TRBD2 TRBV29-1 TGCAGCGTTGTAGGGCTAGCGGGAGACGAGACCCTGTACTTC CSVVGLAGDETLYF
TRBJ2-2 . . TRBV11-2 TGTGCCAGCAGCTTACCATTAGGAGGAGCGAACACCGGGGAGCTGTTTTTT CASSLPLGGANTGELFF
TRBJ2-3 . . TRBV6-5 TGTACTAGCAGTTTGGAGGGGTCACACGGTACGCAGTATTTT CTSSLEGSHGTQYF
TRBJ2-1 . TRBD2 TRBV6-5 TGTACCAGCAGTTACTTGGCGGGAGGGGGGAATGAGCAGTTATTC CTSSYLAGGGNEQLF